The 18 T cell receptor beta chains below all came from one sample that was sequenced in a study of Tregs in tolerant kidney transplant recipients. Assay used: immunoSEQ multiplex PCR; TCRdb lists only in-frame clones, some missing. The sample consists of more than 75,000 clones, over 85% of them appearing once. The material sequenced was CD4+ T cells from blood, taken before the transplant. These TCRs come from a human donor who received a combined kidney and bone marrow transplant.

The chain has TRBV6-1 and TRBJ1-5; the D gene is possibly TRBD1 (5 bases). The CDR3 has 14 amino acids. Deletions cut 4 bases from V and 3 bases from J, with 10 bases between. CDR1 is MNHNS and CDR2 is SASEGT in the germline V gene. CDR3 sequence (DNA): TGTGCCAGCAGTGCCGACAGAAACAATCAGCCCCAGCATTTT. Amino acids: CASSADRNNQPQHF.

For the CDR3, the DNA is TGTGCCATCAGTGAGTACAGGGCAAACGGGCGCAATCAGCCCCAGCATTTT. Translated: CAISEYRANGRNQPQHF. This sequence joins TRBV10-3 and TRBJ1-5; TRBD1 is a possible D gene (6 bases). The germline V gene has CDR1 ENHRY and CDR2 SYGVKD. V was trimmed by 1 base and J by 2 bases, leaving 15 bases between them. The CDR3 is made up of 17 amino acids.

This clone has only one observation. This rearrangement joins TRBV20-1 to TRBJ2-7; 7 bases are a match to TRBD1. In germline, CDR1 is DFQATT, CDR2 SNEGSKA (reference sequence). This CDR3 region has 11 residues. V was clipped by 5 bases and J by 6 bases; unmatched bases: 4. The CDR3 DNA is TGCAGTGCTCCGAACAGGGGCGAGCAGTACTTC. Amino acids: CSAPNRGEQYF.

This chain connects TRBV27 to TRBJ2-7, with TRBD1 identical over 9 bases. Looked up from germline, CDR1 is MNHEY and CDR2 is SMNVEV (reference sequence). The V segment lost 1 base and the J segment 4 bases; nucleotides outside the gene matches: 5. This CDR3 has 15 residues. The chain's CDR3 is CASSLLGQGWYEQYF. DNA of the CDR3: TGTGCCAGCAGTTTATTGGGACAGGGTTGGTACGAGCAGTACTTC.

The chain uses TRBV4-3 and TRBJ1-3; perhaps TRBD1 as D (6 bases). The CDR3 has 15 residues. Germline CDR1 is LGHNA and CDR2 is YSLEER. With 8 bases removed from V and 5 bases from J, the gap between germline ends came to 19 bases. CDR3 DNA: TGCGCCAGCCAGGGGTTTGCGAAGGGCCGAAACACCATATATTTT. It yields the protein CASQGFAKGRNTIYF.

The rearrangement joins TRBV4-1 to TRBJ1-2; a possible D gene is TRBD1 (5 bases). V lost 0 bases and J lost 7, with 12 bases in between. The CDR3 runs to 14 residues. CDR1 and CDR2 from the germline V gene are MGHRA and YSYEKL. In nucleotides, the CDR3 is TGCGCCAGCAGCCAAGAATCAGGGTTCCGTGGCTACACCTTC. This translates into CASSQESGFRGYTF.

This chain connects TRBV6-5 to TRBJ1-1; D unclear. Trimming removed 1 base at V and 0 bases at J, with 6 bases between. CDR1 is MNHEY, CDR2 SVGAGI, per germline. The CDR3 is 14 residues long. The CDR3 loop is CASSYWSMNTEAFF. CDR3 DNA sequence: TGTGCCAGCAGTTACTGGAGCATGAACACTGAAGCTTTCTTT.

The genes are TRBV19 and TRBJ2-1, with a tentative D call TRBD2 (5 bases). The CDR3 has 15 amino acids. Between the trimmed V and J ends, which lost 3 bases and 3 bases, there was a span of 12 bases. From germline, CDR1 is LNHDA and CDR2 SQIVND (reference sequence). CDR3 loop: CASSIARRNYNEQFF. The CDR3 nucleotides are TGTGCCAGTAGTATCGCCAGGAGGAACTACAATGAGCAGTTCTTC.

V usage is TRBV7-2 and J usage is TRBJ2-3; 11 bases match TRBD2. The V segment lost 4 bases and the J segment 1 base; nucleotides outside the gene matches: 4. The CDR3 spans 16 residues. Per the germline V gene, CDR1 is SGHTA and CDR2 is FQGNSA. The CDR3 DNA reads TGTGCCAGCAGCTCCCCACTAGCGGGGGGCACAGATACGCAGTATTTT. Amino acids: CASSSPLAGGTDTQYF.

The chain joins TRBV5-1 to TRBJ1-2; a possible D gene is TRBD1 (6 bases). The CDR3 runs to 15 residues. V was cut by 4 bases and J by 5 bases, with 18 bases left in between. From germline, CDR1 is SGHRS and CDR2 YFSETQ. The chain's CDR3 is CASSPNRADPYGYTF. CDR3 sequence (DNA): TGCGCCAGCAGCCCCAACAGGGCCGACCCTTATGGCTACACCTTC.

The V and J genes are TRBV7-3 and TRBJ2-2, with a possible D match to TRBD2 (7 bases). CDR1 and CDR2 (germline): SGHTA, FQGTGA. V was trimmed by 5 bases and J by 3 bases, leaving 16 bases between them. CDR3 length: 16 residues. The CDR3 loop reads CASSQVGGQDTGELFF. The CDR3, as DNA: TGTGCCAGCAGCCAAGTGGGGGGGCAAGACACCGGGGAGCTGTTTTTT.

The chain has TRBV10-1 and TRBJ2-5, with 8 bases lining up with TRBD1. The better agreement between TRBJ2-7 and the DNA end casts doubt on the J call. Per germline, CDR1 WNHNN and CDR2 SYGVQD (reference sequence). CDR3 size: 17 residues. The chain's CDR3 is CASSESGQGALVSEQYF. CDR3 nucleotides: TGCGCCAGCAGTGAGTCAGGGCAGGGGGCGCTTGTGTCCGAGCAGTACTTC.

The rearrangement links TRBV19 to TRBJ2-6, with D possibly TRBD2 on 5 matching bases. Trimming removed 4 bases from V and 9 bases from J, with 19 bases in between. Germline lookup yields CDR1 LNHDA and CDR2 SQIVND (reference sequence). The CDR3 has 16 residues. CDR3 loop: CASSRELNSWGNVLTF. In nucleotides, the CDR3 is TGTGCCAGTAGTAGGGAGTTAAATTCCTGGGGCAACGTCCTGACTTTC.

The table lists this clone with a count of one. V and J are TRBV6-1 and TRBJ2-1; the D is unclear. The CDR3 is 15 amino acids. V was shortened by 0 bases and J by 4 bases, with 10 bases between the two germline ends. Germline CDR1 and CDR2: MNHNS and SASEGT. CDR3 sequence reads: CASSEALGSYNEQFF. The CDR3 bases are TGTGCCAGCAGTGAAGCGCTCGGTAGTTACAATGAGCAGTTCTTC.

The gene calls are TRBV29-1 and TRBJ2-1; perhaps TRBD1 as D (8 bases). The CDR3 consists of 13 residues. The germline CDR1 and CDR2 sequences are SQVTM and ANQGSEA. Trimming took 5 bases from V and 8 from J, leaving 16 bases between them. CDR3 in amino acids: CSVNRGGEDEQFF. The CDR3 region has the DNA TGCAGCGTTAACAGGGGGGGGGAGGATGAGCAGTTCTTC.

The V and J genes are TRBV18 and TRBJ2-6; the D gene is possibly TRBD1 (5 bases). The V gene's germline CDR1 is KGHSH and CDR2 LQKENI. This CDR3 is built from 15 residues. Trimming stripped 2 bases from V and 4 bases from J, with 9 bases between. The DNA of the CDR3 is TGTGCCAGCTCACCAGAACAGGCGGGGGCCAACGTCCTGACTTTC. Protein product: CASSPEQAGANVLTF. The whole variable domain, filled in from reference TRBV18 and TRBJ2-6, reads NAGVMQNPRHLVRRRGQEARLRCSPMKGHSHVYWYRQLPEEGLKFMVYLQKENIIDESGMPKERFSAEFPKEGPSILRIQQVVRGDSAAYFCASSPEQAGANVLTFGAGSRLTVL.

The chain is built from TRBV9 and TRBJ2-7; 14 nucleotides line up with TRBD2. CDR1 and CDR2 (germline): SGDLS, YYNGEE. The CDR3 contains 20 residues. After removal of 0 bases from V and 1 base from J, the junction contained 12 bases not matched to a gene. Here the CDR3 reads CASSVAPTTSGGAKSYEQYF. The CDR3 nucleotides read TGTGCCAGCAGCGTAGCCCCTACGACTAGCGGGGGGGCCAAGTCCTACGAGCAGTACTTC.

The J gene is TRBJ1-2, the V gene TRBV5-4, with 8 bases identical to TRBD1. The junction had 10 bases not matched to a gene; V was cut back by 4 bases and J by 8 bases. This CDR3 comprises 14 residues. CDR1 SGHNT and CDR2 YYREEE come from the germline V gene (reference sequence). The CDR3 loop reads CASSQMDRVRGYTF. CDR3 nucleotide sequence: TGTGCCAGCAGCCAAATGGACAGGGTCCGGGGCTACACCTTC.